The next 22 T cell receptor beta chains were all read from a single sample in a study of blood T cell repertoires in COVID-19. Sequencing used immunoSEQ multiplex PCR; TCRdb keeps in-frame clones, though not all of them. This sample has around 200,000 clones, with about 85% found just once. Sequenced sample: peripheral blood. The receptors were sampled from a woman older than 75 with acute or convalescent COVID-19.

The chain couples TRBV28 to TRBJ1-2; weak D call: TRBD1 (5 bases). This CDR3 comprises 16 residues. CDR1 MDHEN and CDR2 SYDVKM come from the germline V gene. V was trimmed by 5 bases and J by 4 bases, leaving 20 bases between them. CDR3 in DNA: TGTGCCAGCAGTGGACTCCCGGGCAGGGAGGGCTATGGCTACACCTTC. This codes for CASSGLPGREGYGYTF.

This sequence joins TRBV25-1 and TRBJ2-7; perhaps TRBD1 as D (6 bases). Between the trimmed V and J ends, which lost 0 bases and 4 bases, there was a span of 22 bases. CDR3 length: 18 amino acids. Per germline, CDR1 MGHDK and CDR2 SYGVNS. The CDR3 nucleotides are TGTGCCAGCAGTGAATACCTAACCATGGGACACACAAAGTACGAGCAGTACTTC. Protein sequence: CASSEYLTMGHTKYEQYF.

This clone has a handful of counts. The chain recombines TRBV28 with TRBJ1-1, with D uncertain. CDR3 length: 15 amino acids. Trimming removed 2 bases from V and 2 bases from J, with 12 bases in between. The germline CDR1 and CDR2 sequences are MDHEN and SYDVKM. The CDR3 DNA sequence: TGTGCCAGCAGTTTAGCGGTCCGGGTAAACACTGAAGCTTTCTTT. It encodes CASSLAVRVNTEAFF.

The J gene is TRBJ2-2, the V gene TRBV6-1; the D gene is possibly TRBD2 (6 bases). Trimming removed 5 bases from V and 6 bases from J, with 13 bases in between. Germline assignment: CDR1 MNHNS and CDR2 SASEGT. The CDR3 is 14 amino acids. In nucleotides, the CDR3 is TGTGCCAGCAGTCATACCTGGGGGGCCGGGGAGCTGTTTTTT. It codes for CASSHTWGAGELFF.

For the CDR3, the DNA is TGTGCCACCAGTGATGGCCGGGAGTGGGTAGATACGCAGTATTTT. Its protein is CATSDGREWVDTQYF. V is TRBV24-1 and J is TRBJ2-3; D is possibly TRBD2 (6 bases). The CDR3 runs 15 residues. Germline-derived CDR1 and CDR2 are KGHDR and SFDVKD. Trimming stripped 3 bases from V and 5 bases from J, with 14 bases between.

Note on this clone: The sample holds other DNA sequences that translate to the same CDR3. The chain is built from TRBV30 and TRBJ1-3; D gene ambiguous. The length of the CDR3 is 13 residues. V was trimmed by 0 bases and J by 0 bases, leaving 3 bases between them. Germline CDR1 reads GTSNPN; CDR2 reads SVGIG (reference sequence). For the CDR3, the DNA is TGTGCCTGGAGTGTCAGCTCTGGAAACACCATATATTTT. This encodes CAWSVSSGNTIYF.

V usage is TRBV7-2 and J usage is TRBJ1-5; D is unclear. Germline CDR1 reads SGHTA; CDR2 reads FQGNSA. The germline V and J ends were trimmed by 0 bases and 1 base, with 10 bases remaining between them. This CDR3 is built from 16 residues. The CDR3 reads CASSLALLQSNQPQHF. Written as DNA, the CDR3 is TGTGCCAGCAGCTTAGCGCTTTTGCAGAGCAATCAGCCCCAGCATTTT.

The chain uses TRBV7-6 and TRBJ2-5, with a tentative D call TRBD2 (6 bases). V dropped 2 bases and J dropped 1 base, with 11 bases sitting between them. The CDR3 has 15 residues. Germline CDR1 reads SGHVS; CDR2 reads FNYEAQ. CDR3 sequence: CASSLNPSVQETQYF. CDR3 DNA: TGTGCCAGCAGCTTAAATCCTAGCGTCCAAGAGACCCAGTACTTC.

The J gene is TRBJ2-4, the V gene TRBV6-2 or TRBV6-3, with D possibly TRBD2 on 6 matching bases. Trimming took 6 bases from V and 0 from J, leaving 24 bases between them. Germline lookup yields CDR1 MNHEY and CDR2 SVGEGT. The CDR3 is 19 residues long. The CDR3 here is CASSATVILSGKAKNIQYF. For the CDR3, the DNA is TGTGCCAGCAGCGCCACTGTAATCCTTAGCGGAAAAGCCAAAAACATTCAGTACTTC.

V usage is TRBV7-8 and J usage is TRBJ1-3; D gene uncertain. The CDR3 covers 16 residues. Germline V gene sequence: CDR1 SGHVS, CDR2 FQNEAQ. Trimming removed 3 bases from V and 0 bases from J, with 12 bases in between. CDR3 protein: CASSLSHLFSGNTIYF. CDR3 nucleotide sequence: TGTGCCAGCAGCTTGTCTCACCTATTCTCTGGAAACACCATATATTTT.

The chain employs TRBV19 and TRBJ1-3, with a tentative D call TRBD1 (5 bases). The CDR3 contains 18 residues. In germline, CDR1 is LNHDA, CDR2 SQIVND (reference sequence). V gave up 3 bases and J gave up 0 bases, with 18 bases separating them. The CDR3 coding sequence is TGTGCCAGTAGTATGGGGCGTTTGGAGGGCCTCTCTGGAAACACCATATATTTT. It yields the protein CASSMGRLEGLSGNTIYF.

This clone was recorded a few times. This chain links TRBV6-6 with TRBJ1-1; TRBD1 agrees at 7 bases. Trimming cost V 1 base and J 7 bases; bases outside gene matches: 6. Germline V lookup: CDR1 MNHNY, CDR2 SVGAGI (reference sequence). The length of the CDR3 is 14 residues. In nucleotides, the CDR3 is TGTGCCAGCAGTTACTACTCACAGGGGTATGAAGCTTTCTTT. This translates into CASSYYSQGYEAFF.

V and J are TRBV20-1 and TRBJ2-2; 9 bases align to TRBD1. CDR3 size: 14 residues. V was pared by 3 bases and J by 8 bases, with 7 bases of the junction left unmatched. Germline assignment: CDR1 DFQATT and CDR2 SNEGSKA (reference sequence). The chain's CDR3 is CSASGQGIIGELFF. In DNA form, the CDR3 reads TGCAGTGCTAGTGGACAGGGGATTATAGGGGAGCTGTTTTTT.

The chain employs TRBV25-1 and TRBJ1-2; maybe TRBD1 (5 bases). There are 15 residues in the CDR3. The V end lost 1 base, the J end lost 1 base, and 10 bases lay between the germline ends. Germline V gives CDR1 MGHDK, CDR2 SYGVNS. The CDR3, as DNA: TGTGCCAGCAGTGAATCCGAACAGGTTAACTATGGCTACACCTTC. Its protein is CASSESEQVNYGYTF.

This rearrangement joins TRBV2 to TRBJ1-3, with 7 bases matching TRBD1. The CDR3 is made up of 16 amino acids. Trimming took 8 bases from V and 0 from J; bases not matched to a gene: 10. Per germline, CDR1 SNHLY and CDR2 FYNNEI. The CDR3 DNA is TGTGCCAGCGCCCGACAGGGTGATATCTCTGGAAACACCATATATTTT. Its protein product is CASARQGDISGNTIYF. Combining the CDR3 with reference TRBV2 and TRBJ1-3 gives the whole variable domain EPEVTQTPSHQVTQMGQEVILRCVPISNHLYFYWYRQILGQKVEFLVSFYNNEISEKSEIFDDQFSVERPDGSNFTLKIRSTKLEDSAMYFCASARQGDISGNTIYFGEGSWLTVV.

The chain couples TRBV27 to TRBJ2-1; D is perhaps TRBD1 (6 bases). CDR1 and CDR2 from the germline V gene are MNHEY and SMNVEV (reference sequence). The ends were cut back, 10 bases at V and 6 bases at J, with 16 bases in the middle. This CDR3 comprises 13 residues. The CDR3 DNA reads TGTGCCATCTGGGGGCAGGGTGGCAATGAGCAGTTCTTC. Its protein is CAIWGQGGNEQFF.

V and J are TRBV7-2 and TRBJ2-5, with 8 bases that match TRBD1. Germline assignment: CDR1 SGHTA and CDR2 FQGNSA. The J segment lost 4 bases and the V segment lost 5 bases, leaving 6 bases of the junction unmatched. The CDR3 spans 14 residues. For the CDR3, the DNA is TGTGCCAGCAGCCTACTACAGGGGGGAGAGACCCAGTACTTC. It specifies CASSLLQGGETQYF.

This sequence joins TRBV27 and TRBJ2-2; TRBD1 agrees at 7 bases. Per the germline V gene, CDR1 is MNHEY and CDR2 is SMNVEV (reference sequence). This CDR3 spans 13 amino acids. V gave up 6 bases and J gave up 4 bases; unmatched junction bases: 2. This CDR3 reads CASSRQGTGELFF. In nucleotides, the CDR3 is TGTGCCAGCAGCCGACAGGGCACCGGGGAGCTGTTTTTT.

This clone has only one observation. This chain uses TRBV5-4 with TRBJ1-3; tentatively, D is TRBD1 (5 bases). CDR3 length equals 16 residues. V gave up 6 bases and J gave up 8 bases, with 24 bases separating them. Germline CDR1 SGHNT, CDR2 YYREEE (reference sequence). CDR3 DNA: TGTGCCAGCACCTTCGGACCTACAACTGCACAGGACACCATATATTTT. Translating gives CASTFGPTTAQDTIYF. The full variable domain, completed using reference TRBV5-4 and TRBJ1-3, is ETGVTQSPTHLIKTRGQQVTLRCSSQSGHNTVSWYQQALGQGPQFIFQYYREEENGRGNFPPRFSGLQFPNYSSELNVNALELDDSALYLCASTFGPTTAQDTIYFGEGSWLTVV.

This clone was seen only a few times. The V call is TRBV15, the J call TRBJ1-6; D perhaps matches TRBD1 (6 bases). Per the germline V gene, CDR1 is LNHNV and CDR2 is YYDKDF (reference sequence). The CDR3 contains 16 residues. Trimming left V 3 bases short and J 7 bases short, with 16 bases between. CDR3 coding DNA: TGTGCCACCAGCAGGAACCTACAGGGAGGGAATTCACCCCTCCACTTT. Encoded protein: CATSRNLQGGNSPLHF.

The count of this clone is one. The chain carries TRBV3-1 (or the pseudogene TRBV3-2) and TRBJ1-4; TRBD1 matches 10 bases. CDR1 and CDR2 from the germline V gene are LGHDT and YNNKEL (reference sequence). V lost 2 bases to trimming and J lost 7 bases; unmatched junction nucleotides: 1. There are 14 residues in the CDR3. This chain's CDR3 is CASSQWDRGEKLFF. CDR3 coding DNA: TGTGCCAGCAGCCAATGGGACAGGGGTGAAAAACTGTTTTTT.

The genes are TRBV3-1 (or the pseudogene TRBV3-2) and TRBJ2-7; D gene ambiguous. Germline-derived CDR1 and CDR2 are LGHDT and YNNKEL (reference sequence). The CDR3 is 11 residues long. The V gene lost 5 bases and the J gene lost 3 bases, with 5 bases spanning the gap. The CDR3 bases are TGTGCCAGCAGCTACAACTACGAGCAGTACTTC. Its protein is CASSYNYEQYF.